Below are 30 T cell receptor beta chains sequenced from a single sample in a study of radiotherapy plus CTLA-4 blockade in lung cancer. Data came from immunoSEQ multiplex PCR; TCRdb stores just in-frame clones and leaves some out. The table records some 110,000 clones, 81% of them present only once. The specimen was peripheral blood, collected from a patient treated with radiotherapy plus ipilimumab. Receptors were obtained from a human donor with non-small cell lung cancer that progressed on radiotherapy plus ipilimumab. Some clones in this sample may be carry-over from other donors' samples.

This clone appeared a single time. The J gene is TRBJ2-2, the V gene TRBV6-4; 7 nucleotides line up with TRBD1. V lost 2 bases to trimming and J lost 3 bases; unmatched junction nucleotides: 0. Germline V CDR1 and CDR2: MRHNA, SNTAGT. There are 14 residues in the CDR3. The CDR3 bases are TGTGCCAGCAGTGACACAGGGGACACCGGGGAGCTGTTTTTT. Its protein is CASSDTGDTGELFF.

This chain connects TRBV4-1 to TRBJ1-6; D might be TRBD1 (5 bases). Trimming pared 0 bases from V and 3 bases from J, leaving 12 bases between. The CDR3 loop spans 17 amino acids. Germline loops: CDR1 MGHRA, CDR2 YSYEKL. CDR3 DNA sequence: TGCGCCAGCAGCCAAGATGGGGCAGGGTACTATAATTCACCCCTCCACTTT. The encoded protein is CASSQDGAGYYNSPLHF.

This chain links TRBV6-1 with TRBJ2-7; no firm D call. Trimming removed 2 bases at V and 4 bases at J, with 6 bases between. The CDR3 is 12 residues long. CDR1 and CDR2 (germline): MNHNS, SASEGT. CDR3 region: CASSESRYEQYF. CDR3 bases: TGTGCCAGCAGTGAAAGTAGGTACGAGCAGTACTTC.

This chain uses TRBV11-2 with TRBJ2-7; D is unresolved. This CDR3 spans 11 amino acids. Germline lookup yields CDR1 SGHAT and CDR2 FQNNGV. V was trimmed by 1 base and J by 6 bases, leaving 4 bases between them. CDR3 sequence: CASSLAGEQYF. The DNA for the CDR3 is TGTGCCAGCAGCTTAGCGGGCGAGCAGTACTTC.

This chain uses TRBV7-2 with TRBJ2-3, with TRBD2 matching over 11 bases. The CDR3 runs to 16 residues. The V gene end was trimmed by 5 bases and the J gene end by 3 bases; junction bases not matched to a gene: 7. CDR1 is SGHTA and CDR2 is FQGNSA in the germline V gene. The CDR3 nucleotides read TGTGCCAGCAGCGTTAGCGGGGGGGCGACGACAGATACGCAGTATTTT. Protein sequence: CASSVSGGATTDTQYF.

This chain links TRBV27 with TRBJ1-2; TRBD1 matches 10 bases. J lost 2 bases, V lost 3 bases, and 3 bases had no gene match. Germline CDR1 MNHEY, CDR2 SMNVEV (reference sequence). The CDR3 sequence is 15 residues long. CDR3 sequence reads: CASSFDRGRNYGYTF. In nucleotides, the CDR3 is TGTGCCAGCAGTTTCGACAGGGGGCGGAACTATGGCTACACCTTC.

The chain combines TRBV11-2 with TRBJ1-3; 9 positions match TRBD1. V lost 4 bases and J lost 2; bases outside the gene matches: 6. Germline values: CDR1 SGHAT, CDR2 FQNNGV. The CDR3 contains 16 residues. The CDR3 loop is CASSSYHRGPGNTIYF. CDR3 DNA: TGTGCCAGCAGCTCATATCACAGGGGGCCTGGAAACACCATATATTTT.

CDR3 loop: CASSLYWGSGTEAFF. CDR3 bases: TGTGCCAGCAGTCTTTACTGGGGATCAGGGACTGAAGCTTTCTTT. This chain uses TRBV6-4 with TRBJ1-1; D may be TRBD1 (5 bases). In germline, CDR1 is MRHNA, CDR2 SNTAGT. The CDR3 is 15 amino acids. V lost 5 bases, J lost 5 bases, and 18 bases lay in between.

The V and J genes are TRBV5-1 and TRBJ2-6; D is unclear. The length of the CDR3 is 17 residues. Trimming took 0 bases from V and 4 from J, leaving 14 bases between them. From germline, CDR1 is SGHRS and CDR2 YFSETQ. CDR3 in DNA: TGCGCCAGCAGCTTGGCGGGTATGGTTGCGGGGGCCAACGTCCTGACTTTC. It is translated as CASSLAGMVAGANVLTF. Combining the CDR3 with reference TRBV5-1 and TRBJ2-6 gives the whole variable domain KAGVTQTPRYLIKTRGQQVTLSCSPISGHRSVSWYQQTPGQGLQFLFEYFSETQRNKGNFPGRFSGRQFSNSRSEMNVSTLELGDSALYLCASSLAGMVAGANVLTFGAGSRLTVL.

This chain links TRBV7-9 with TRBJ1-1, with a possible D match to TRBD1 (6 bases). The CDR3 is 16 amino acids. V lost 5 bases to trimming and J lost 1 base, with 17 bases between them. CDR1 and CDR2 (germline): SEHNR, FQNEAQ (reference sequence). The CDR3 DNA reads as TGTGCCAGCAGCCTCTTGCAGGCAGGGGCGAACACTGAAGCTTTCTTT. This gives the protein CASSLLQAGANTEAFF.

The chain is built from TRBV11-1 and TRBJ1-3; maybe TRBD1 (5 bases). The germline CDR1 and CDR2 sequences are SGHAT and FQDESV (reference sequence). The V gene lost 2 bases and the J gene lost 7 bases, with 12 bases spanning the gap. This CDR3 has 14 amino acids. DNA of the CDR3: TGTGCCAGCAGCTTAAGTCGACAGTCGAACACCATATATTTT. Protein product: CASSLSRQSNTIYF. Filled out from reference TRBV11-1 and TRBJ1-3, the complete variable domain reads EAEVAQSPRYKITEKSQAVAFWCDPISGHATLYWYRQILGQGPELLVQFQDESVVDDSQLPKDRFSAERLKGVDSTLKIQPAELGDSAMYLCASSLSRQSNTIYFGEGSWLTVV.

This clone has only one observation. CDR3 sequence (DNA): TGTGCCAGCAGATATGGGGGTGAGCAGTTCTTC. Protein sequence: CASRYGGEQFF. The chain joins TRBV27 to TRBJ2-1, with D possibly called TRBD1 or TRBD2 (5 bases each). Germline V gene data show CDR1 as MNHEY and CDR2 as SMNVEV (reference sequence). CDR3 length equals 11 residues. V lost 6 bases and J 9 bases, leaving 9 bases between the germline ends.

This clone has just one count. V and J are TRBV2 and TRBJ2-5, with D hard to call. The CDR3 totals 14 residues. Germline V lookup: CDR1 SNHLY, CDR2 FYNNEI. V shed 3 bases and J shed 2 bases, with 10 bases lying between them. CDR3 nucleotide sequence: TGTGCCAGCAGTGAGAGAACACCGCAAGAGACCCAGTACTTC. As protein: CASSERTPQETQYF.

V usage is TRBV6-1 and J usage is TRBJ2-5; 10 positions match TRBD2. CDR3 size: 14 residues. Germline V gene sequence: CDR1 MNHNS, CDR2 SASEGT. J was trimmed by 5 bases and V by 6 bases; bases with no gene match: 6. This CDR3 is CASRERGGRETQYF. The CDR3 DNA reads TGTGCCAGCAGGGAGCGGGGGGGCCGGGAGACCCAGTACTTC.

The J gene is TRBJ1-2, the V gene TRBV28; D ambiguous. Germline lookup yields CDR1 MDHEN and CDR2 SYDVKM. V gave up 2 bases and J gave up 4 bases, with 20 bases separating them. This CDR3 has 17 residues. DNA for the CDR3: TGTGCCAGCAGTTTACCCGGATACAGAATAATATCCTATGGCTACACCTTC. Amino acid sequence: CASSLPGYRIISYGYTF.

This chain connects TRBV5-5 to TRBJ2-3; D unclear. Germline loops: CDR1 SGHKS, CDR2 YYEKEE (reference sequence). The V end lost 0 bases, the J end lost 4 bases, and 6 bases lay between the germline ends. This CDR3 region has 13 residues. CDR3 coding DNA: TGTGCCAGCAGCTTGGGGTTCGCAGATACGCAGTATTTT. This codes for CASSLGFADTQYF.

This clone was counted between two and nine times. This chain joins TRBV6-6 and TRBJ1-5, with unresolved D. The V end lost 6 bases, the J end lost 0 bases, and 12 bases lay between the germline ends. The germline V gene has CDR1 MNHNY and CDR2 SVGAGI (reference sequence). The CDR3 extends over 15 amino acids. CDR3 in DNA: TGTGCCAGCAGAAGTCAGGTGTTTAGCAATCAGCCCCAGCATTTT. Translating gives CASRSQVFSNQPQHF.

This CDR3 reads CASSIGGSYEQYF. The CDR3 region has the DNA TGTGCCAGTAGTATAGGAGGCTCCTACGAGCAGTACTTC. The chain couples TRBV19 to TRBJ2-7, with unresolved D. The germline V and J ends were trimmed by 1 base and 0 bases, with 4 bases remaining between them. The CDR3 is made up of 13 amino acids. Germline V gene lookup returns CDR1 LNHDA and CDR2 SQIVND (reference sequence).

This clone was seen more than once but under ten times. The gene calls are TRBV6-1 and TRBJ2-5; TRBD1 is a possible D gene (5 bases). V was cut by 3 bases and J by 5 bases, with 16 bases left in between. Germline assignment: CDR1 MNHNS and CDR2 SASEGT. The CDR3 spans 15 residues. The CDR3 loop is CASSETGAARETQYF. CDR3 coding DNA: TGTGCCAGCAGTGAGACTGGGGCAGCCAGGGAGACCCAGTACTTC.

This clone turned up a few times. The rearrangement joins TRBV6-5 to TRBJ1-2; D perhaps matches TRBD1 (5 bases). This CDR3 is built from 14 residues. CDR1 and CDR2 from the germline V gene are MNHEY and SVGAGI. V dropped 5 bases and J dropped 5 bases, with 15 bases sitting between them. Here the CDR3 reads CASSVTDGGYGYTF. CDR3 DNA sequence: TGTGCCAGCAGTGTTACGGACGGGGGATATGGCTACACCTTC.

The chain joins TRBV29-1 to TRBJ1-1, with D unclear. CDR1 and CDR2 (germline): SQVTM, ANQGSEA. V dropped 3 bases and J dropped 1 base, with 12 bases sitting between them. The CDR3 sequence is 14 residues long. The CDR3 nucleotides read TGCAGCGTTGAGGTTGGCGGCGCGAACACTGAAGCTTTCTTT. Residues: CSVEVGGANTEAFF.

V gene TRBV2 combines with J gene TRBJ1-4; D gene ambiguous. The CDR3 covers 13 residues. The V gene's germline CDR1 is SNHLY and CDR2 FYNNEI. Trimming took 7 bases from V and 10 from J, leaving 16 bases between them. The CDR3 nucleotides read TGTGCCAGCACGGAAGGCCTCGATAGAAAACTGTTTTTT. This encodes CASTEGLDRKLFF.

DNA of the CDR3: TGTGCCAGCAGCTTAGTTAGGACTAGCGGGGGGTACAATGAGCAGTTCTTC. Translating gives CASSLVRTSGGYNEQFF. The rearrangement links TRBV7-2 to TRBJ2-1; 14 positions match TRBD2. The CDR3 covers 17 residues. Germline V gene lookup returns CDR1 SGHTA and CDR2 FQGNSA. V lost 1 base, J lost 4 bases, and 3 bases stayed unmatched.

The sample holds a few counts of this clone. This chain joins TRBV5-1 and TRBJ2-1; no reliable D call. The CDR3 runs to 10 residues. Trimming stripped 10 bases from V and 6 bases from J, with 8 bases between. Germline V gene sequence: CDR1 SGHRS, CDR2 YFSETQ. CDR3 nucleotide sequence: TGCGCCTCCGCGTCCAATGAGCAGTTCTTC. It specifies CASASNEQFF.

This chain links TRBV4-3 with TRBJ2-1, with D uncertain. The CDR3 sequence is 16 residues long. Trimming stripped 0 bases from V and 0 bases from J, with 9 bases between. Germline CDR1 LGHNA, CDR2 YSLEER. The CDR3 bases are TGCGCCAGCAGCCAAGAGGTGGTCGGCTCCTACAATGAGCAGTTCTTC. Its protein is CASSQEVVGSYNEQFF.

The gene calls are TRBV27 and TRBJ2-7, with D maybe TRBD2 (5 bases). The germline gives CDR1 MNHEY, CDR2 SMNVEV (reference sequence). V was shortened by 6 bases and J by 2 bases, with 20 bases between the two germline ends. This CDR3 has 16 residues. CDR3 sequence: CASSSLWAGVTYEQYF. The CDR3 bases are TGTGCCAGCAGCTCCCTGTGGGCCGGGGTGACCTACGAGCAGTACTTC.

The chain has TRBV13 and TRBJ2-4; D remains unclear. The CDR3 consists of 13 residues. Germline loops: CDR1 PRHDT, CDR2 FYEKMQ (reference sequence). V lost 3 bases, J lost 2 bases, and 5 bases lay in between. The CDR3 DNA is TGTGCCAGCAGCTTGTGGACCAAAAACATTCAGTACTTC. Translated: CASSLWTKNIQYF.

The chain's CDR3 is CASSLLSGALETQYF. In DNA form, the CDR3 reads TGCGCCAGCAGCTTGCTTTCAGGGGCTTTGGAGACCCAGTACTTC. This sequence joins TRBV5-1 and TRBJ2-5, with TRBD1 as a possible D gene (6 bases). CDR1 and CDR2 from the germline V gene are SGHRS and YFSETQ. Trimming took off 1 base at V and 5 bases at J, with 15 bases between the two ends. The CDR3 is 15 amino acids. Looking up the rest from reference TRBV5-1 and TRBJ2-5 gives the full variable domain: KAGVTQTPRYLIKTRGQQVTLSCSPISGHRSVSWYQQTPGQGLQFLFEYFSETQRNKGNFPGRFSGRQFSNSRSEMNVSTLELGDSALYLCASSLLSGALETQYFGPGTRLLVL.

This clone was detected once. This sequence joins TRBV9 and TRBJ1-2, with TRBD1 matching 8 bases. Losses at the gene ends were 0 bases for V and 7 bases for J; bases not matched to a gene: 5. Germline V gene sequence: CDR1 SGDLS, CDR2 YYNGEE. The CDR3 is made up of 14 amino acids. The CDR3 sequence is CASSVEDREGGYTF. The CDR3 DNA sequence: TGTGCCAGCAGCGTAGAGGACAGGGAAGGTGGCTACACCTTC.

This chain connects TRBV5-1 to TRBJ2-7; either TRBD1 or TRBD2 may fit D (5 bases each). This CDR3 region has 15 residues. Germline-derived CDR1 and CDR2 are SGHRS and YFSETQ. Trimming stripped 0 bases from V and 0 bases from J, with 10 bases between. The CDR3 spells CASSLAGTNSYEQYF. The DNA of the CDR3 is TGCGCCAGCAGCTTGGCAGGGACCAACTCCTACGAGCAGTACTTC.